The 12 T cell receptor beta chains below come from one sample, sequenced in a study of CD8 T cells in ankylosing spondylitis. TCRdb independently ran MiXCR on the 5' RACE reads; one entry per CDR3 protein. The sample records roughly 700,000 distinct CDR3 sequences, over 15% being singletons. These receptors are not linked to any known antigen. Notes on the study in general: A TCR beta motif made of several highly homologous variants seemed typical of ankylosing spondylitis blood.

Material for sequencing was blood, either unsorted or a sorted T cell fraction (not recorded which). These receptors all come from a male donor with ankylosing spondylitis.

The V and J genes are TRBV11-2 and TRBJ2-2; D not certain. V was shortened by 1 base and J by 9 bases, with 6 bases between the two germline ends. The CDR3 has 12 residues. The germline CDR1 and CDR2 sequences are SGHAT and FQNNGV. CDR3 loop: CASSLGSRELFF. The CDR3 nucleotides are TGTGCCAGCAGCTTAGGATCCCGGGAGCTGTTTTTT.

This clonotype has only a few counts. The chain employs TRBV19 and TRBJ1-1; no definite D call. Trimming took 6 bases from V and 4 from J, leaving 9 bases between them. The CDR3 is made up of 12 amino acids. Looked up from germline, CDR1 is LNHDA and CDR2 is SQIVND (reference sequence). CDR3 amino acids: CASRTSPTEAFF. DNA for the CDR3: TGTGCCAGTAGGACGAGCCCCACTGAAGCTTTCTTT.

Points on this clonotype: Possible read error: a much larger clone is one base away. The chain uses TRBV28 and TRBJ2-4, with 10 bases matching TRBD1. Trimming took 7 bases from V and 0 from J; bases not matched to a gene: 9. CDR1 and CDR2 (germline): MDHEN, SYDVKM. This CDR3 contains 17 residues. The CDR3 DNA reads TGTGCCAGCACGCGGGACAGGGGTACCACAGCCAAAAACATTCAGTACTTC. Its translation: CASTRDRGTTAKNIQYF. Full variable domain (remainder filled in from reference TRBV28 and TRBJ2-4): DVKVTQSSRYLVKRTGEKVFLECVQDMDHENMFWYRQDPGLGLRLIYFSYDVKMKEKGDIPEGYSVSREKKERFSLILESASTNQTSMYLCASTRDRGTTAKNIQYFGAGTRLSVL.

This clonotype was detected many times. V is TRBV4-1 and J is TRBJ2-7, with 9 bases aligning to TRBD2. The length of the CDR3 is 17 residues. Germline V CDR1 and CDR2: MGHRA, YSYEKL. With 4 bases clipped from V and 0 bases from J, the junction kept 10 bases outside the gene matches. CDR3 loop: CASSPRVAGDLSYEQYF. The CDR3 DNA follows: TGCGCCAGCAGCCCTCGGGTAGCGGGGGACCTCTCCTACGAGCAGTACTTC.

The chain links TRBV7-9 to TRBJ2-7; TRBD1 matches 7 bases. CDR1 and CDR2 (germline): SEHNR, FQNEAQ (reference sequence). The CDR3 is made up of 15 amino acids. With V trimmed by 5 bases and J by 2 bases, 9 bases remained unmatched. CDR3: CASSTAQGVAYEQYF. Here the CDR3 DNA reads TGTGCCAGCAGCACCGCGCAGGGGGTCGCCTACGAGCAGTACTTC.

This chain uses TRBV28 with TRBJ2-7; tentative D call: TRBD2 (6 bases). Germline CDR1 MDHEN, CDR2 SYDVKM. Between the trimmed V and J ends, which lost 6 bases and 7 bases, there was a span of 19 bases. The CDR3 totals 14 residues. For the CDR3, the DNA is TGTGCCAGCAGCCAAGACCCTGCGGGGAAGGAGCAGTACTTC. Translated: CASSQDPAGKEQYF.

J is TRBJ2-3 and V is TRBV21-1; the listed D gene, TRBD1, was not tested against the DNA. TRBV21-1 is designated a pseudogene. The length of the CDR3 is 16 residues. The CDR3 is CASTTKGGAGTDTQYF. The CDR3 DNA follows: TGTGCCAGCACTACTAAGGGGGGGGCAGGGACAGATACGCAGTATTTT.

This clonotype was counted ten times or more. V usage is TRBV12-3 or TRBV12-4 and J usage is TRBJ1-1; D call uncertain. The CDR3 extends over 14 amino acids. The V gene lost 3 bases and the J gene lost 1 base, with 9 bases spanning the gap. CDR3 nucleotide sequence: TGTGCCAGCAGTTTTTCGGCAGGGAACACTGAAGCTTTCTTT. Its translation: CASSFSAGNTEAFF.

This clonotype was picked up a small number of times. The chain recombines TRBV4-1 with TRBJ2-7; D is uncertain. The CDR3 totals 13 residues. Trimming stripped 1 base from V and 6 bases from J, with 10 bases between. The germline V gene has CDR1 MGHRA and CDR2 YSYEKL. The CDR3 region has the DNA TGCGCCAGCAGCCAAGTTCTTGGGTCCGAGCAGTACTTC. Its protein product is CASSQVLGSEQYF.

In its sample, this clonotype was seen a few times. V gene TRBV5-6 combines with J gene TRBJ1-1, with D tentatively TRBD1 (5 bases). The ends were cut back, 0 bases at V and 3 bases at J, with 15 bases in the middle. Germline lookup yields CDR1 SGHDT and CDR2 YYEEEE. This CDR3 has 16 residues. The CDR3 reads CASSLASGHMDTEAFF. The CDR3 DNA follows: TGTGCCAGCAGCTTGGCCTCGGGGCATATGGACACTGAAGCTTTCTTT.

The chain links TRBV24-1 to TRBJ2-1, with unresolved D. The CDR3 is 11 amino acids. CDR1 is KGHDR and CDR2 is SFDVKD in the germline V gene. V gave up 3 bases and J gave up 10 bases, with 6 bases separating them. CDR3 protein: CATSDLQEQFF. As DNA, the CDR3 is TGTGCCACCAGTGATCTGCAAGAGCAGTTCTTC.

The V and J genes are TRBV4-1 and TRBJ2-2, with TRBD2 matching 16 bases. This CDR3 is 20 amino acids long. Germline assignment: CDR1 MGHRA and CDR2 YSYEKL. Losses at the gene ends were 0 bases for V and 0 bases for J; bases not matched to a gene: 4. In nucleotides, the CDR3 is TGCGCCAGCAGCCAAGAGGCCGGGACTAGCGGGAGGGCGAACACCGGGGAGCTGTTTTTT. Encoded protein: CASSQEAGTSGRANTGELFF.